This TCR beta chain was sequenced for a study of CD8+ T cells in alopecia areata. Findings and caveats of the study: TCRs were shared less clearly across patients than in mice, possibly for HLA-related reasons. Sequenced scalp T cells also include alphabeta T cells resident in normal skin.

The germline V gene encodes CDR1 MDHEN and CDR2 SYDVKM. The V segment lost 5 bases and the J segment 0 bases; nucleotides outside the gene matches: 2. The CDR3 has 15 amino acids. As part of sample collection, lesional scalp punch biopsies and peripheral blood were taken from alopecia areata patients. The researchers isolated CD4+ and CD8+ T cells from PBMCs by sorting. In regard to this clone: The antigen is not known.

Extraction of RNA preceded its reverse transcription into cDNA, which served as the sequencing template. This table comes from immunoSEQ multiplex PCR, and its TCRdb copy is limited to in-frame clones, with some not included. The profile shows roughly 60,000 clones, 44% of them singletons. This rearrangement joins TRBV28 to TRBJ1-5, with TRBD1 matching 9 bases. Sequencing input: NKG2D-low CD8+ T cells sorted from blood. The receptor's source is a human donor with alopecia areata. The CDR3 DNA is TGTGCCAGCAGTAGGGACAGGGATAGCAATCAGCCCCAGCATTTT. Translating gives CASSRDRDSNQPQHF.